Listed below are T cell receptor beta chains from one sample, sequenced in a study of read filtering for tumor transcriptome and immune sequencing. TCRdb fed the reads into MiXCR, producing one record per CDR3 protein. The sample holds roughly 68,000 distinct CDR3 sequences, 14% seen once. Sequencing used a population of CD138-negative cells sorted from bone marrow. These TCRs come from a donor aged 40 or over with multiple myeloma. Both conserved end residues are part of each CDR3. A D gene is named only where the DNA matches it firmly. Size tells how often a clone was seen (once, few, many) or the class of an expanded clone, and some rows leave it out.

d_call: .; j_call: TRBJ2-2; clone_size: many; v_call: TRBV7-3; cdr3_nt: TGTGCCAGCAGCTCAAGGCGCACCGGGGAGCTGTTTTTT; cdr3_aa: CASSSRRTGELFF
d_call: .; j_call: TRBJ1-5; clone_size: many; v_call: TRBV7-8; cdr3_nt: TGTGCCAGCAGCCCGCCGGGGGGCAACCAGCCCCAGCATTTT; cdr3_aa: CASSPPGGNQPQHF
d_call: TRBD2; j_call: TRBJ2-1; clone_size: many; v_call: TRBV7-3; cdr3_nt: TGTGCCAGCAGCTTCTCAGCGGGAGGTTTCTACAATGAGCAGTTCTTC; cdr3_aa: CASSFSAGGFYNEQFF
d_call: .; j_call: TRBJ2-1; clone_size: many; v_call: TRBV9; cdr3_nt: TGTGCCAGCAGCGGCCCTTCGGGGCAGGTAGCCTACAATGAGCAGTTCTTC; cdr3_aa: CASSGPSGQVAYNEQFF
d_call: .; j_call: TRBJ2-1; clone_size: many; v_call: TRBV12-3/TRBV12-4; cdr3_nt: TGTGCCAGCACCACGTACCCCGTGAACAATGAGCAGTTCTTC; cdr3_aa: CASTTYPVNNEQFF
d_call: TRBD1; j_call: TRBJ2-5; clone_size: many; v_call: TRBV7-3; cdr3_nt: TGTGCCAGCAGCGCACAGGGGGCCTGGGAGACCCAGTACTTC; cdr3_aa: CASSAQGAWETQYF
d_call: TRBD2; j_call: TRBJ2-5; clone_size: .; v_call: TRBV11-3; cdr3_nt: TGTGCCAGCAGCTTAGTAGGCGGGAGGGCCTTGGCAGAGACCCAGTACTTC; cdr3_aa: CASSLVGGRALAETQYF
d_call: .; j_call: TRBJ2-1; clone_size: many; v_call: TRBV29-1; cdr3_nt: TGCAGCGTTGAAGATCGTGACACCTACAATGAGCAGTTCTTC; cdr3_aa: CSVEDRDTYNEQFF
d_call: TRBD1; j_call: TRBJ1-2; clone_size: many; v_call: TRBV6-5; cdr3_nt: TGTGCCAGCAGAGGGACTCAGGGGGCTGGCGGCTACACCTTC; cdr3_aa: CASRGTQGAGGYTF
d_call: TRBD2; j_call: TRBJ2-7; clone_size: many; v_call: TRBV6-2/TRBV6-3; cdr3_nt: TGTGCCAGCAGTTACTCGGCGCACGGGACTAGCCCCACCGAGCAGTACTTC; cdr3_aa: CASSYSAHGTSPTEQYF
d_call: .; j_call: TRBJ1-1; clone_size: many; v_call: TRBV5-1; cdr3_nt: TGCGCCAGCAGCGGAGGGGGTATGAACACTGAAGCTTTCTTT; cdr3_aa: CASSGGGMNTEAFF
d_call: TRBD1; j_call: TRBJ1-5; clone_size: many; v_call: TRBV20-1; cdr3_nt: TGCAGTGCTGAAAGGGGGCGCAATCAGCCCCAGCATTTT; cdr3_aa: CSAERGRNQPQHF
d_call: .; j_call: TRBJ2-2; clone_size: many; v_call: TRBV13; cdr3_nt: TGTGCCAGCAGCCGTGTAGCCGCGAACACCGGGGAGCTGTTTTTT; cdr3_aa: CASSRVAANTGELFF
d_call: TRBD2; j_call: TRBJ2-2; clone_size: many; v_call: TRBV7-2; cdr3_nt: TGTGCCAGCAGCCCCCGGGCTAGCGGGAGTAACGGCGGGGAGCTGTTTTTT; cdr3_aa: CASSPRASGSNGGELFF
d_call: .; j_call: TRBJ2-5; clone_size: few; v_call: TRBV4-2; cdr3_nt: TGTGCCAGCAGCCAAGTCGGGCGGCAAGAGACCCAGTACTTC; cdr3_aa: CASSQVGRQETQYF
d_call: .; j_call: TRBJ1-1; clone_size: many; v_call: TRBV7-2; cdr3_nt: TGTGCCAGCAGCCCCCGCGCTTTAGGAGCGAACACTGAAGCTTTCTTT; cdr3_aa: CASSPRALGANTEAFF
d_call: .; j_call: TRBJ2-7; clone_size: once; v_call: TRBV20-1; cdr3_nt: TGCAGTGCTAGAGATTTAGCCTACTCCTACGAGCAGTACTTC; cdr3_aa: CSARDLAYSYEQYF
d_call: .; j_call: TRBJ2-1; clone_size: many; v_call: TRBV10-3; cdr3_nt: TGTGCCATCAGTGAGGAGGCCGTCTCCTACAATGAGCAGTTCTTC; cdr3_aa: CAISEEAVSYNEQFF
d_call: .; j_call: TRBJ2-2; clone_size: few; v_call: TRBV7-3; cdr3_nt: TGTGCCAGCAGCTTAACTCGGGAGTGGGCCGGGGAGCTGTTTTTT; cdr3_aa: CASSLTREWAGELFF
d_call: .; j_call: TRBJ1-4; clone_size: .; v_call: TRBV3-1; cdr3_nt: TGTGCCAGCAGCCAACGGGGTAATGAAAAACTGTTTTTT; cdr3_aa: CASSQRGNEKLFF
d_call: .; j_call: TRBJ1-1; clone_size: many; v_call: TRBV9; cdr3_nt: TGTGCCAGCAGCGTATCAGGGTCTGATCCAGAAGCTTTCTTT; cdr3_aa: CASSVSGSDPEAFF
d_call: TRBD1; j_call: TRBJ2-5; clone_size: few; v_call: TRBV7-8; cdr3_nt: TGTGCCAGCAGCCCATGCGACAGGGCCCAAGAGACCCAGTACTTC; cdr3_aa: CASSPCDRAQETQYF
d_call: .; j_call: TRBJ2-7; clone_size: .; v_call: TRBV5-1; cdr3_nt: TGCGCCAGCAGCTTGAGGGCGACGTCTCCCGAGCAGTACTTC; cdr3_aa: CASSLRATSPEQYF
d_call: TRBD1; j_call: TRBJ1-5; clone_size: .; v_call: TRBV20-1; cdr3_nt: TGCAGTGCTAGAGGGTTGGACAGGGGTTCTCAGCCCCAGCATTTT; cdr3_aa: CSARGLDRGSQPQHF
d_call: .; j_call: TRBJ2-1; clone_size: many; v_call: TRBV11-3; cdr3_nt: TGTGCCAGCAGCTTAGAAGGGGTGCAGTTCTTC; cdr3_aa: CASSLEGVQFF
d_call: .; j_call: TRBJ2-3; clone_size: many; v_call: TRBV7-2; cdr3_nt: TGTGCCAGCAGCTTAGGGCTAGGCTTAAGGGGCACAGATACGCAGTATTTT; cdr3_aa: CASSLGLGLRGTDTQYF
d_call: TRBD1; j_call: TRBJ2-5; clone_size: few; v_call: TRBV20-1; cdr3_nt: TGCAGTGTTAACCTTCCGACAGGGGACCAAGAGACCCAGTACTTC; cdr3_aa: CSVNLPTGDQETQYF
d_call: TRBD1; j_call: TRBJ2-5; clone_size: .; v_call: TRBV6-5; cdr3_nt: TGTACCACTCGGACAGGGCAGACCCAGTACTTC; cdr3_aa: CTTRTGQTQYF
d_call: .; j_call: TRBJ2-3; clone_size: many; v_call: TRBV29-1; cdr3_nt: TGCAGCGTTGAAGGAGTCGGCGATACGCAGTATTTT; cdr3_aa: CSVEGVGDTQYF
d_call: .; j_call: TRBJ2-2; clone_size: many; v_call: TRBV7-3; cdr3_nt: TGTGCCAGCGGGAATAACGCGAACACCGGGGAGCTGTTTTTT; cdr3_aa: CASGNNANTGELFF
d_call: TRBD2; j_call: TRBJ2-7; clone_size: many; v_call: TRBV2; cdr3_nt: TGTGCCAGCAGAGCGGGAGGGCCGGGAGTATACGAGCAGTACTTC; cdr3_aa: CASRAGGPGVYEQYF
d_call: .; j_call: TRBJ1-5; clone_size: few; v_call: TRBV4-2; cdr3_nt: TGTGCCAGCAGCTTAATCGGGGGACCCAATCAGCCCCAGCATTTT; cdr3_aa: CASSLIGGPNQPQHF
d_call: TRBD1; j_call: TRBJ1-3; clone_size: many; v_call: TRBV11-2; cdr3_nt: TGTGCCAGCAGCCGAACCGGGACAGGGGACTCTGGAAACACCATATATTTT; cdr3_aa: CASSRTGTGDSGNTIYF
d_call: .; j_call: TRBJ2-1; clone_size: many; v_call: TRBV29-1; cdr3_nt: TGCAGCGTTGAGGTGAGCGGCTCCTACAATGAGCAGTTCTTC; cdr3_aa: CSVEVSGSYNEQFF
d_call: .; j_call: TRBJ2-1; clone_size: many; v_call: TRBV6-4; cdr3_nt: TGTGCCAGCAGTGAGGGCCCAGGGGTCTACAATGAGCAGTTCTTC; cdr3_aa: CASSEGPGVYNEQFF
d_call: .; j_call: TRBJ1-5; clone_size: many; v_call: TRBV7-9; cdr3_nt: TGTGCCAGCAGCTCACAGGGTACCAATCAGCCCCAGCATTTT; cdr3_aa: CASSSQGTNQPQHF
d_call: .; j_call: TRBJ1-1; clone_size: many; v_call: TRBV12-3/TRBV12-4; cdr3_nt: TGTGCCAGCAGTTTATTGCCCGGCAGCCTAGTGGAAGCTTTCTTT; cdr3_aa: CASSLLPGSLVEAFF
d_call: .; j_call: TRBJ2-5; clone_size: many; v_call: TRBV5-1; cdr3_nt: TGCGCCAGCCGGGAACTGTACCAAGAGACCCAGTACTTC; cdr3_aa: CASRELYQETQYF
d_call: TRBD2; j_call: TRBJ2-7; clone_size: .; v_call: TRBV12-5; cdr3_nt: TGTGCTAGTTTTCCTGCGGGGGGGTTGTCCTACGAGCAGTACTTC; cdr3_aa: CASFPAGGLSYEQYF
d_call: .; j_call: TRBJ2-7; clone_size: .; v_call: TRBV20-1; cdr3_nt: TGCAGTGCTAGAGGACTATTAGCGGCCAACGAGCAGTACTTC; cdr3_aa: CSARGLLAANEQYF
d_call: .; j_call: TRBJ1-2; clone_size: many; v_call: TRBV28; cdr3_nt: TGTGCCAGCAGCGGCGGACCGGATAGAGGCTACACCTTC; cdr3_aa: CASSGGPDRGYTF
d_call: .; j_call: TRBJ2-4; clone_size: many; v_call: TRBV10-1; cdr3_nt: TGCGCCAGCAGTGAGTCGGGGAGGGCCAAAAACATTCAGTACTTC; cdr3_aa: CASSESGRAKNIQYF
d_call: .; j_call: TRBJ2-7; clone_size: many; v_call: TRBV6-5; cdr3_nt: TGTGCCAGCAGTTTCTTTGGGGGTTCCTACGAGCAGTACTTC; cdr3_aa: CASSFFGGSYEQYF
d_call: .; j_call: TRBJ2-1; clone_size: many; v_call: TRBV7-9; cdr3_nt: TGTGCCAGCAGCTTAGCGGGGACCGAGCAGTTCTTC; cdr3_aa: CASSLAGTEQFF
d_call: TRBD1; j_call: TRBJ1-1; clone_size: many; v_call: TRBV7-9; cdr3_nt: TGTGCCAGCAGCCCCCCGGAGGGACAGGGGCGCTCGGCTGAAGCTTTCTTT; cdr3_aa: CASSPPEGQGRSAEAFF
d_call: .; j_call: TRBJ2-2; clone_size: many; v_call: TRBV12-5; cdr3_nt: TGTGCTAGTGGTTTAACAGGGAACACCGGGGAGCTGTTTTTT; cdr3_aa: CASGLTGNTGELFF
d_call: TRBD2; j_call: TRBJ2-1; clone_size: many; v_call: TRBV13; cdr3_nt: TGTGCCAGCAGCTTTCTAGCGGGAGGTGGTAATGAGCAGTTCTTC; cdr3_aa: CASSFLAGGGNEQFF
d_call: TRBD1; j_call: TRBJ2-5; clone_size: many; v_call: TRBV5-1; cdr3_nt: TGCGCCAGCAGCTTTACAGGGGGGAGATGGGAGACCCAGTACTTC; cdr3_aa: CASSFTGGRWETQYF
d_call: .; j_call: TRBJ2-1; clone_size: many; v_call: TRBV6-5; cdr3_nt: TGTGCCAGCAACCCACGGGGGAGTTACAATGAGCAGTTCTTC; cdr3_aa: CASNPRGSYNEQFF
d_call: TRBD2; j_call: TRBJ2-1; clone_size: many; v_call: TRBV11-2; cdr3_nt: TGTGCCAGCAGCTCCCGGACTAGGAGGGAGCAGTTCTTC; cdr3_aa: CASSSRTRREQFF
d_call: TRBD1; j_call: TRBJ2-2; clone_size: many; v_call: TRBV5-1; cdr3_nt: TGCGCCAGCAGCTTGGATGGACAGGGGGCTACCGGGGAGCTGTTTTTT; cdr3_aa: CASSLDGQGATGELFF
d_call: .; j_call: TRBJ1-1; clone_size: few; v_call: TRBV29-1; cdr3_nt: TGCAGCGTTCTGCCAGGGAAGGTCGCCAGGACTGAAGCTTTCTTT; cdr3_aa: CSVLPGKVARTEAFF